This T cell receptor beta chain was obtained from a study of STAT5B mutations in CD4+ large granular lymphocyte leukemia. The CDR3 is 15 amino acids. The V gene's germline CDR1 is SGHDN and CDR2 FVKESK. Trimming took 0 bases from V and 6 from J, leaving 15 bases between them. Using immunoSEQ multiplex PCR, the repertoire was profiled, and TCRdb retains in-frame clones only, with some absent. Of about 30,000 clones listed, approximately 73% are singletons. The genes are TRBV14 and TRBJ2-7; possibly TRBD2 for D (5 bases). The sequencing sample was made of CD4+ T cells from blood buffy coats. This receptor was identified in a human donor in good health. CDR3 sequence reads: CASSQEPRVGSEQYF. The CDR3, as DNA: TGTGCCAGCAGCCAAGAGCCGCGGGTAGGGTCCGAGCAGTACTTC.